One T cell receptor beta chain is described in this entry. TCRdb reprocessed the RT-PCR reads via MiXCR and lists one record per CDR3 protein. The repertoire consists of hundreds of thousands of distinct CDR3 sequences, with approximately 10% occurring once and the leading ten covering approximately 9.9%. This entry is derived from a study of response to subunit inactivated influenza vaccine. CDR1 is MNHEY and CDR2 is SVGEGT in the germline V gene. After removal of 4 bases from V and 6 bases from J, the junction contained 3 bases not matched to a gene. The CDR3 is 13 residues long. The sample was also reused in another study, on T cells expressing NK-cell markers. That study reports: Making the TCR beta cDNA relied on 5'RACE template switching with UMIs.

The V gene is TRBV6-2 or TRBV6-3, the J gene TRBJ1-5; 7 nucleotides agree with TRBD1. The sequences come from PBMCs from blood, collected on the day of vaccination. The TCR was taken from a man aged 45-65 years who received an inactivated influenza vaccine. The CDR3 region is CASSFGTAQPQHF. The CDR3 nucleotides are TGTGCCAGCAGTTTTGGGACAGCTCAGCCCCAGCATTTT.